One and the same sample provided the 26 T cell receptor beta chains below, sequenced in a study of response to subunit inactivated influenza vaccine. TCRdb used MiXCR to reprocess the RT-PCR reads, holding one entry per CDR3 protein. The sample records under 200,000 distinct CDR3 sequences, approximately 10% being singletons. The material was non-naive T cells sorted from PBMCs, obtained 45 days after vaccination. Receptor source: a man over 45 who received an inactivated influenza vaccine.

The chain links TRBV24-1 to TRBJ2-3; D is undetermined. The CDR3 consists of 17 residues. Germline-derived CDR1 and CDR2 are KGHDR and SFDVKD. V dropped 0 bases and J dropped 4 bases, with 16 bases sitting between them. The CDR3 protein is CATSDLVDGSLADTQYF. The CDR3, as DNA: TGTGCCACCAGTGATTTGGTAGATGGTAGCTTGGCAGATACGCAGTATTTT.

The V and J genes are TRBV6-5 and TRBJ2-1, with TRBD2 as a possible D gene (6 bases). The CDR3 runs to 14 residues. Looked up from germline, CDR1 is MNHEY and CDR2 is SVGAGI. Trimming stripped 2 bases from V and 4 bases from J, with 9 bases between. This chain's CDR3 is CASSYGRGYNEQFF. In DNA, the CDR3 is TGTGCCAGCAGTTACGGGCGGGGATACAATGAGCAGTTCTTC.

This clonotype occurred many times. One end of the junction is discordant with germline, which a read error may explain. The CDR3 loop reads CASSFRLNTGELFF. CDR3 DNA: TGTGCTAGCAGCTTTAGACTGAACACCGGGGAGCTGTTTTTT. The chain recombines TRBV7-7 with TRBJ2-2, with D hard to call. The germline V gene has CDR1 SSHAT and CDR2 FNYEAQ (reference sequence). This CDR3 is 14 amino acids long.

This clonotype was counted ten times or more. CDR3 residues: CASSPTSSYEQYF. CDR3 bases: TGTGCCAGCAGCCCTACTAGTTCCTACGAGCAGTACTTC. The chain joins TRBV28 to TRBJ2-7; tentative D call: TRBD2 (5 bases). V was pared by 6 bases and J by 1 base, with 10 bases between. CDR1 MDHEN and CDR2 SYDVKM come from the germline V gene. This CDR3 region has 13 residues.

This clonotype was picked up a small number of times. This CDR3 reads CASSPARGGYTF. The CDR3 DNA reads TGTGCCAGCAGCCCCGCTCGGGGCGGCTACACCTTC. This chain joins TRBV7-2 and TRBJ1-2; tentative D call: TRBD1 (5 bases). Germline CDR1 reads SGHTA; CDR2 reads FQGNSA. This CDR3 is built from 12 residues. The V and J ends lost 5 bases and 8 bases respectively, with 12 bases between them. The whole variable domain, remainder taken from reference TRBV7-2 and TRBJ1-2, is GAGVSQSPSNKVTEKGKDVELRCDPISGHTALYWYRQSLGQGLEFLIYFQGNSAPDKSGLPSDRFSAERTGGSVSTLTIQRTQQEDSAVYLCASSPARGGYTFGSGTRLTVV.

This clonotype was counted many times. The rearrangement joins TRBV6-5 to TRBJ1-5; no definite D call. Germline loops: CDR1 MNHEY, CDR2 SVGAGI. Trimming cost V 2 bases and J 2 bases, with 10 bases left between them. The CDR3 is made up of 15 amino acids. CDR3 in DNA: TGTGCCAGCAGTTACCTCCTGATAGGCAATCAGCCCCAGCATTTT. Translating it yields CASSYLLIGNQPQHF.

The gene calls are TRBV2 and TRBJ1-3, with 9 bases identical to TRBD1. The CDR3 is made up of 15 amino acids. Trimming took 6 bases from V and 3 from J; bases not matched to a gene: 6. Germline V gene lookup returns CDR1 SNHLY and CDR2 FYNNEI. The CDR3 DNA is TGTGCCAGCAGACTCGACAGGGGGAATGGAAACACCATATATTTT. The encoded protein is CASRLDRGNGNTIYF.

This clonotype was recorded many times. The chain joins TRBV15 to TRBJ1-5; D ambiguous. Germline CDR1 reads LNHNV; CDR2 reads YYDKDF (reference sequence). Trimming pared 0 bases from V and 7 bases from J, leaving 10 bases between. The CDR3 consists of 14 residues. The CDR3 loop is CATSREQISQPQHF. CDR3 bases: TGTGCCACCAGCAGAGAACAAATCAGCCAGCCCCAGCATTTT.

In DNA form, the CDR3 reads TGCAGTGCGCAAACGGGACAGGGCTTTGAAAACACCATATATTTT. Protein sequence: CSAQTGQGFENTIYF. This chain links TRBV20-1 with TRBJ1-3, with 9 bases identical to TRBD1. V gave up 6 bases and J gave up 6 bases; unmatched junction bases: 12. Germline V CDR1 and CDR2: DFQATT, SNEGSKA (reference sequence). This CDR3 comprises 15 residues.

The table lists this clonotype with a few counts. CDR3 in amino acids: CAIGGEAGDEQYF. In DNA, the CDR3 is TGTGCCATTGGAGGGGAGGCGGGCGACGAGCAGTACTTC. The rearrangement uses TRBV19 and TRBJ2-7, with D maybe TRBD2 (6 bases). Germline V lookup: CDR1 LNHDA, CDR2 SQIVND (reference sequence). V gave up 10 bases and J gave up 5 bases, with 18 bases separating them. The length of the CDR3 is 13 residues.

The CDR3: CASSPPGTRDTGELFF. CDR3 nucleotides: TGTGCCAGCAGCCCCCCCGGGACTCGCGACACCGGGGAGCTGTTTTTT. The chain is built from TRBV7-9 and TRBJ2-2, with D perhaps matching TRBD2 (6 bases). Per germline, CDR1 SEHNR and CDR2 FQNEAQ (reference sequence). CDR3 length equals 16 residues. Trimming left V 5 bases short and J 3 bases short, with 16 bases between.

This clonotype has only a few counts. The chain employs TRBV6-2 or TRBV6-3 and TRBJ1-5, with a possible D match to TRBD1 (5 bases). The CDR3 sequence is 17 residues long. The V end was cut by 6 bases, the J end by 0 bases, with 18 bases between. Germline loops: CDR1 MNHEY, CDR2 SVGEGT. The CDR3 sequence is CASSYRTLEYSNQPQHF. The CDR3 DNA follows: TGTGCCAGCAGCTACCGGACACTTGAATATAGCAATCAGCCCCAGCATTTT.

This clonotype turned up a few times. The V gene is TRBV20-1, the J gene TRBJ2-2; 11 bases map to TRBD1. Germline assignment: CDR1 DFQATT and CDR2 SNEGSKA (reference sequence). The V segment lost 0 bases and the J segment 5 bases; nucleotides outside the gene matches: 11. The CDR3 consists of 18 residues. The chain's CDR3 is CSARDLRQGTGGTGELFF. The DNA for the CDR3 is TGCAGTGCTAGAGATCTAAGGCAGGGGACAGGGGGGACCGGGGAGCTGTTTTTT.

This clonotype was counted at least ten times. The chain has TRBV7-2 and TRBJ1-4; 7 nucleotides match TRBD1. Germline CDR1 SGHTA, CDR2 FQGNSA. With V trimmed by 4 bases and J by 1 base, 6 bases remained unmatched. The CDR3 extends over 16 amino acids. The CDR3 nucleotides read TGTGCCAGCAGCTACCGGACAGGAGGAACTAATGAAAAACTGTTTTTT. Translation gives CASSYRTGGTNEKLFF.

A remark on this clonotype: A single base separates this from a much larger clone, so it may be a read error. V and J are TRBV6-5 and TRBJ2-3, with D unclear. Germline V gene data show CDR1 as MNHEY and CDR2 as SVGAGI. Trimming shortened V by 6 bases and J by 7 bases, and 8 bases separated the two germline ends. The length of the CDR3 is 11 residues. The CDR3 loop is CASSESHTQYF. CDR3 in DNA: TGTGCCAGCAGCGAAAGCCATACGCAGTATTTT.

The genes are TRBV7-2 and TRBJ1-1; 8 bases are a match to TRBD1. The germline V gene has CDR1 SGHTA and CDR2 FQGNSA. This CDR3 has 15 residues. J was trimmed by 0 bases and V by 5 bases; bases with no gene match: 5. The CDR3 sequence: CASSPDRVMNTEAFF. DNA of the CDR3: TGTGCCAGCAGCCCGGACAGGGTGATGAACACTGAAGCTTTCTTT.

This clonotype was seen a few times. The genes are TRBV13 and TRBJ1-1; possibly TRBD1 for D (5 bases). The V and J ends lost 0 bases and 5 bases respectively, with 13 bases between them. The CDR3 is 15 residues long. Germline CDR1 reads PRHDT; CDR2 reads FYEKMQ (reference sequence). The CDR3: CASSLGPRGGTEAFF. In DNA form, the CDR3 reads TGTGCCAGCAGCTTAGGCCCTCGGGGGGGAACTGAAGCTTTCTTT.

This clonotype has just a few counts. J is TRBJ2-7 and V is TRBV7-9; maybe TRBD2 (5 bases). Trimming cost V 1 base and J 2 bases, with 15 bases left between them. The CDR3 sequence is 16 residues long. The V gene's germline CDR1 is SEHNR and CDR2 FQNEAQ (reference sequence). CDR3 sequence (DNA): TGTGCCAGCAGCTTAGTCGGTAGAAGCGGAACCTACGAGCAGTACTTC. This translates into CASSLVGRSGTYEQYF.

This rearrangement joins TRBV24-1 to TRBJ2-3; 7 positions agree with TRBD2. Looked up from germline, CDR1 is KGHDR and CDR2 is SFDVKD. The CDR3 is made up of 16 amino acids. V lost 4 bases to trimming and J lost 4 bases; unmatched junction nucleotides: 10. The CDR3 DNA sequence: TGTGCCACCAGTGACCCCGGGACTAATCACCCAGATACGCAGTATTTT. Amino acid sequence: CATSDPGTNHPDTQYF.

The chain is built from TRBV2 and TRBJ2-7; TRBD1 matches at 9 bases. The CDR3 extends over 15 amino acids. CDR1 is SNHLY and CDR2 is FYNNEI in the germline V gene. V lost 8 bases, J lost 1 base, and 9 bases stayed unmatched. CDR3 residues: CASCQGQGLSYEQYF. CDR3 coding DNA: TGTGCCAGCTGTCAGGGACAGGGTTTATCCTACGAGCAGTACTTC.

This clonotype has more than one count but fewer than ten. The V gene is TRBV12-3 or TRBV12-4, the J gene TRBJ2-5; D not certain. The CDR3 totals 12 residues. V lost 6 bases and J lost 5, with 10 bases in between. The CDR3 coding sequence is TGTGCCAGCAGCTCCGGTCTGGAGACCCAGTACTTC. Its protein product is CASSSGLETQYF.

This clonotype was counted at least ten times. The chain uses TRBV12-3 or TRBV12-4 and TRBJ2-7; D gene ambiguous. V lost 1 base to trimming and J lost 6 bases, with 4 bases between them. This CDR3 comprises 11 residues. The CDR3 nucleotides read TGTGCCAGCAGTTTAGGTAGCGAGCAGTACTTC. Its translation is CASSLGSEQYF.

This clonotype was counted many times. The rearrangement uses TRBV20-1 and TRBJ1-5, with a tentative D call TRBD1 (5 bases). The CDR3 consists of 16 residues. Per the germline V gene, CDR1 is DFQATT and CDR2 is SNEGSKA (reference sequence). Trimming removed 0 bases from V and 2 bases from J, with 14 bases in between. CDR3 DNA sequence: TGCAGTGCTAGAGATCCGGGGCGCGAGGGCAATCAGCCCCAGCATTTT. Protein product: CSARDPGREGNQPQHF.

Ten or more counts support this clonotype. The CDR3: CASSNSATTSTDTQYF. In DNA form, the CDR3 reads TGTGCCAGCAGCAACAGTGCGACCACTAGCACAGATACGCAGTATTTT. The rearrangement links TRBV12-3 or TRBV12-4 to TRBJ2-3; D not certain. This CDR3 region has 16 residues. Trimming took off 6 bases at V and 0 bases at J, with 16 bases between the two ends.

The V and J genes are TRBV10-3 and TRBJ2-1; D unclear. CDR3 length: 11 residues. The germline gives CDR1 ENHRY, CDR2 SYGVKD. Trimming cost V 2 bases and J 8 bases, with 4 bases left between them. The CDR3 DNA reads TGTGCCATCAGTGAGGGGGATGAGCAGTTCTTC. Encoded protein: CAISEGDEQFF.

This clonotype was found a few times. This chain uses TRBV2 with TRBJ1-5; D remains ambiguous. V shed 2 bases and J shed 11 bases, with 16 bases lying between them. Germline lookup yields CDR1 SNHLY and CDR2 FYNNEI. This CDR3 spans 14 amino acids. The CDR3 nucleotides read TGTGCCAGCAGTGAAATGCAGGCATCCGGGGCCCAGCATTTT. Amino acids: CASSEMQASGAQHF. Together with reference TRBV2 and TRBJ1-5, the CDR3 gives the full variable domain: EPEVTQTPSHQVTQMGQEVILRCVPISNHLYFYWYRQILGQKVEFLVSFYNNEISEKSEIFDDQFSVERPDGSNFTLKIRSTKLEDSAMYFCASSEMQASGAQHFGDGTRLSIL.